Below, 29 T cell receptor beta chains from the same sample are listed, as sequenced in a study of control samples from healthy donors and cancer patients. Sequencing was performed with immunoSEQ multiplex PCR; in TCRdb, only in-frame clones are kept and a portion is missing. The sample shows more than 70,000 clones, around 92% of them seen only once. The specimen sequenced was PBMCs. The receptors stem from a man in his sixties with lung cancer.

The chain is built from TRBV5-1 and TRBJ1-1, with D maybe TRBD1 (5 bases). CDR1 is SGHRS, CDR2 YFSETQ, per germline. Trimming took 0 bases from V and 5 from J, leaving 11 bases between them. This CDR3 is built from 14 residues. Written as DNA, the CDR3 is TGCGCCAGCAGCTTGGAGGGGTACGGGACTGAAGCTTTCTTT. Translation gives CASSLEGYGTEAFF.

The chain links TRBV18 to TRBJ1-5; D not resolved. V lost 3 bases and J lost 11, with 14 bases in between. Germline CDR1 and CDR2: KGHSH and LQKENI. CDR3 length equals 13 residues. This chain's CDR3 is CASSPFGKEAQHF. DNA of the CDR3: TGTGCCAGCTCACCCTTCGGTAAGGAAGCCCAGCATTTT.

The rearrangement joins TRBV19 to TRBJ1-1, with a weak D call TRBD1 (6 bases). V gave up 7 bases and J gave up 4 bases, with 16 bases separating them. The CDR3 spans 14 residues. The germline V gene has CDR1 LNHDA and CDR2 SQIVND (reference sequence). CDR3 in DNA: TGTGCCAGTACCCAATCGGGGGGCGGCACTGAAGCTTTCTTT. Translating it yields CASTQSGGGTEAFF.

The V gene is TRBV29-1, the J gene TRBJ1-1, with a weak D call TRBD1 (6 bases). The ends were cut back, 4 bases at V and 7 bases at J, with 16 bases in the middle. This CDR3 has 13 residues. Germline CDR1 reads SQVTM; CDR2 reads ANQGSEA. Written as DNA, the CDR3 is TGCAGCGTTGCGTACCAGGGGTTGCATGAAGCTTTCTTT. It translates to CSVAYQGLHEAFF.

This rearrangement joins TRBV12-5 to TRBJ1-3; unclear D gene. Germline V CDR1 and CDR2: LGHNT, FRNRAP. The CDR3 is 13 amino acids. V was pared by 1 base and J by 11 bases, with 12 bases between. The CDR3 region is CASGLAATESIYF. As DNA, the CDR3 is TGTGCTAGTGGTTTGGCGGCCACAGAATCCATATATTTT.

The rearrangement links TRBV10-2 to TRBJ2-3, with D possibly being TRBD1 (5 bases). CDR3 length: 14 residues. The germline CDR1 and CDR2 sequences are WSHSY and SAAADI. V lost 7 bases to trimming and J lost 1 base, with 12 bases between them. CDR3 in DNA: TGCGCCAGCATACGAACAGGAGGCACAGATACGCAGTATTTT. Protein sequence: CASIRTGGTDTQYF.

V is TRBV27 and J is TRBJ1-6, with D maybe TRBD1 (6 bases). Looked up from germline, CDR1 is MNHEY and CDR2 is SMNVEV (reference sequence). V was pared by 9 bases and J by 12 bases, with 24 bases between. The CDR3 sequence is 15 residues long. CDR3 amino acids: CASTSEGGGIRPLHF. The CDR3, as DNA: TGTGCCAGTACGTCGGAGGGGGGAGGGATTAGACCCCTCCACTTT.

The V gene is TRBV7-8, the J gene TRBJ1-5, with D perhaps matching TRBD1 (5 bases). Germline V gene lookup returns CDR1 SGHVS and CDR2 FQNEAQ. The CDR3 has 15 residues. V was clipped by 5 bases and J by 5 bases, with 16 bases between them. CDR3 loop: CASSIGDWGDQPQHF. CDR3 sequence (DNA): TGTGCCAGCAGCATCGGGGATTGGGGCGATCAGCCCCAGCATTTT.

V usage is TRBV4-2 and J usage is TRBJ1-2, with 8 bases aligning to TRBD1. V dropped 3 bases and J dropped 0; count of bases not matched to a gene: 0. The V gene's germline CDR1 is LGHNA and CDR2 YNFKEQ. The CDR3 sequence is 14 residues long. CDR3 coding DNA: TGTGCCAGCAGCCAGACAGGGGCTAACTATGGCTACACCTTC. Its translation: CASSQTGANYGYTF.

The chain has TRBV6-2 or TRBV6-3 and TRBJ1-5, with D tentatively TRBD1 (5 bases). Looked up from germline, CDR1 is MNHEY and CDR2 is SVGEGT. Trimming stripped 2 bases from V and 1 base from J, with 9 bases between. CDR3 length equals 15 residues. CDR3 loop: CASSYNGDSNQPQHF. In nucleotides, the CDR3 is TGTGCCAGCAGTTACAACGGGGACAGCAATCAGCCCCAGCATTTT.

The rearrangement joins TRBV7-2 to TRBJ2-7; a weak D match, TRBD1 (6 bases). Trimming took 5 bases from V and 0 from J, leaving 14 bases between them. The CDR3 length is 15 residues. Germline V CDR1 and CDR2: SGHTA, FQGNSA. The CDR3 is CASSIDRSSSYEQYV. CDR3 coding DNA: TGTGCCAGCAGCATTGACAGGTCTAGCTCCTACGAGCAGTACGTC.

CDR3 in DNA: TGTGCCAGCAGCCCAGGTGGGTTCCTGGAGCAGTACTTC. Its protein is CASSPGGFLEQYF. J is TRBJ2-7 and V is TRBV7-9; D ambiguous. CDR3 length: 13 amino acids. Germline assignment: CDR1 SEHNR and CDR2 FQNEAQ (reference sequence). Trimming shortened V by 5 bases and J by 7 bases, and 15 bases separated the two germline ends.

This clone was detected only a few times. The chain recombines TRBV7-8 with TRBJ2-3, with TRBD2 matching 7 bases. V dropped 2 bases and J dropped 6; count of bases not matched to a gene: 2. The V gene's germline CDR1 is SGHVS and CDR2 FQNEAQ. The CDR3 consists of 13 residues. CDR3 sequence (DNA): TGTGCCAGCAGCTTACGACTAGCTGATACGCAGTATTTT. It yields the protein CASSLRLADTQYF.

This sequence joins TRBV3-1 (or the pseudogene TRBV3-2) and TRBJ1-1; D perhaps matches TRBD1 (6 bases). V dropped 3 bases and J dropped 1 base, with 9 bases sitting between them. The CDR3 runs 14 residues. Germline V gene lookup returns CDR1 LGHDT and CDR2 YNNKEL (reference sequence). In DNA form, the CDR3 reads TGTGCCAGCAGCCAGGGGGCAGGGAACACTGAAGCTTTCTTT. Encoded protein: CASSQGAGNTEAFF.

CDR3: CASSSPLGQENQPQHF. In nucleotides, the CDR3 is TGTGCCAGCAGCTCTCCCCTCGGGCAGGAGAATCAGCCCCAGCATTTT. V usage is TRBV7-9 and J usage is TRBJ1-5, with D uncertain. Germline CDR1 and CDR2: SEHNR and FQNEAQ (reference sequence). The V end was cut by 4 bases, the J end by 4 bases, with 17 bases between. CDR3 length equals 16 residues.

The chain combines TRBV11-3 with TRBJ2-5, with a tentative D call TRBD1 (6 bases). The germline gives CDR1 SGHNT, CDR2 YENEEA. V was pared by 4 bases and J by 3 bases, with 18 bases between. This CDR3 has 16 residues. The CDR3 DNA reads as TGTGCCAGCAGCTCGCTCGAGACAGGCGGAAAAGAGACCCAGTACTTC. Residues: CASSSLETGGKETQYF.

The chain recombines TRBV12-5 with TRBJ2-2; D is unresolved. This CDR3 contains 13 residues. The ends were cut back, 2 bases at V and 8 bases at J, with 9 bases in the middle. Germline CDR1 and CDR2: LGHNT and FRNRAP. The CDR3 nucleotides are TGTGCTAGTGGTTTGCCAGCTGCTGGGGAGCTGTTTTTT. This gives the protein CASGLPAAGELFF.

The chain couples TRBV5-1 to TRBJ2-7; the D gene could be TRBD1 or TRBD2 (5 bases each). Germline CDR1 and CDR2: SGHRS and YFSETQ. This CDR3 spans 15 amino acids. V was clipped by 5 bases and J by 2 bases, with 17 bases between them. This CDR3 reads CASRMQGEGPYEQYF. The CDR3 nucleotides are TGCGCCAGCAGGATGCAGGGTGAGGGTCCCTACGAGCAGTACTTC.

The gene calls are TRBV2 and TRBJ1-5; D gene unclear. Germline assignment: CDR1 SNHLY and CDR2 FYNNEI. V was cut by 7 bases and J by 3 bases, with 10 bases left in between. This CDR3 has 13 amino acids. CDR3 nucleotides: TGTGCCAGCAATTTGGGCCTCAATCAGCCCCAGCATTTT. It codes for CASNLGLNQPQHF.

The V gene is TRBV24-1, the J gene TRBJ2-3; perhaps TRBD2 as D (6 bases). The CDR3 sequence is 14 residues long. Germline-derived CDR1 and CDR2 are KGHDR and SFDVKD. Trimming left V 7 bases short and J 1 base short, with 11 bases between. Here the CDR3 reads CATSDSSGTDTQYF. CDR3 coding DNA: TGTGCCACCAGCGACTCTAGCGGCACAGATACGCAGTATTTT.

DNA of the CDR3: TGTGCCAGTAGGCGGCGGGGGGCCGGGAGGGGCAATCAGCCCCAGCATTTT. Its translation is CASRRRGAGRGNQPQHF. V and J are TRBV19 and TRBJ1-5; possibly TRBD1 for D (6 bases). Germline V gene data show CDR1 as LNHDA and CDR2 as SQIVND (reference sequence). V was pared by 6 bases and J by 2 bases, with 20 bases between. The CDR3 runs 17 residues.

V usage is TRBV30 and J usage is TRBJ1-3; D might be TRBD1 (5 bases). The V and J ends lost 0 bases and 2 bases respectively, with 11 bases between them. The CDR3 extends over 15 amino acids. Germline V CDR1 and CDR2: GTSNPN, SVGIG (reference sequence). DNA for the CDR3: TGTGCCTGGAGTGTAATGCCGGGACCTGGAAACACCATATATTTT. Its protein is CAWSVMPGPGNTIYF.

V and J are TRBV19 and TRBJ1-2, with a tentative D call TRBD1 (5 bases). Germline-derived CDR1 and CDR2 are LNHDA and SQIVND (reference sequence). Trimming pared 1 base from V and 5 bases from J, leaving 14 bases between. This CDR3 spans 15 amino acids. CDR3 region: CASSIGAGMGYGYTF. Here the CDR3 DNA reads TGTGCCAGTAGTATAGGCGCAGGGATGGGATATGGCTACACCTTC. Based on the CDR3 plus reference TRBV19 and TRBJ1-2, the full variable domain is DGGITQSPKYLFRKEGQNVTLSCEQNLNHDAMYWYRQDPGQGLRLIYYSQIVNDFQKGDIAEGYSVSREKKESFPLTVTSAQKNPTAFYLCASSIGAGMGYGYTFGSGTRLTVV.

The V gene is TRBV10-3, the J gene TRBJ2-1, with 11 bases identical to TRBD2. CDR1 and CDR2 (germline): ENHRY, SYGVKD. With V trimmed by 0 bases and J by 2 bases, 6 bases remained unmatched. The CDR3 runs to 18 residues. The CDR3 DNA reads as TGTGCCATCAGTGAGTCTGAATTAGCGGGGGGGACCTACAATGAGCAGTTCTTC. Translating gives CAISESELAGGTYNEQFF.

This chain's CDR3 is CASSLAGTGLSNQPQHF. CDR3 coding DNA: TGCGCCAGCAGCTTGGCCGGGACAGGGCTTAGCAATCAGCCCCAGCATTTT. The V call is TRBV5-1, the J call TRBJ1-5; 9 bases match TRBD1. The length of the CDR3 is 17 residues. J gave up 0 bases and V 0 bases, and 4 bases lay outside the gene matches. The germline CDR1 and CDR2 sequences are SGHRS and YFSETQ.

The chain uses TRBV7-2 and TRBJ2-1; 12 bases map to TRBD1. Germline V lookup: CDR1 SGHTA, CDR2 FQGNSA. V dropped 3 bases and J dropped 8; count of bases not matched to a gene: 5. The CDR3 covers 15 residues. CDR3 residues: CASSLGQGAIHEQFF. CDR3 nucleotides: TGTGCCAGCAGCTTGGGACAGGGGGCTATTCATGAGCAGTTCTTC.

CDR3 sequence (DNA): TGTGCCTTAGATGCGGGAACCGGCAATCAGCCCCAGCATTTT. Its translation: CALDAGTGNQPQHF. The rearrangement joins TRBV30 to TRBJ1-5, with D hard to call. The V and J ends lost 7 bases and 2 bases respectively, with 15 bases between them. This CDR3 spans 14 amino acids. In germline, CDR1 is GTSNPN, CDR2 SVGIG (reference sequence).

The chain links TRBV3-1 (or the pseudogene TRBV3-2) to TRBJ2-2, with 9 bases fitting TRBD1. Losses at the gene ends were 1 base for V and 3 bases for J; bases not matched to a gene: 6. Germline CDR1 LGHDT, CDR2 YNNKEL (reference sequence). The CDR3 covers 17 residues. The CDR3 spells CASSQARGQGYTGELFF. CDR3 coding DNA: TGTGCCAGCAGCCAAGCCCGGGGACAGGGATACACCGGGGAGCTGTTTTTT.

The genes are TRBV7-3 and TRBJ2-1, with D hard to call. Trimming shortened V by 5 bases and J by 2 bases, and 10 bases separated the two germline ends. CDR3 length equals 14 residues. Germline CDR1 SGHTA, CDR2 FQGTGA. The CDR3 DNA reads as TGTGCCAGCAGCAAGACGGTCCCCTACAATGAGCAGTTCTTC. Its translation is CASSKTVPYNEQFF. The full variable domain, its missing parts supplied by reference TRBV7-3 and TRBJ2-1, is GAGVSQTPSNKVTEKGKYVELRCDPISGHTALYWYRQSLGQGPEFLIYFQGTGAADDSGLPNDRFFAVRPEGSVSTLKIQRTERGDSAVYLCASSKTVPYNEQFFGPGTRLTVL.